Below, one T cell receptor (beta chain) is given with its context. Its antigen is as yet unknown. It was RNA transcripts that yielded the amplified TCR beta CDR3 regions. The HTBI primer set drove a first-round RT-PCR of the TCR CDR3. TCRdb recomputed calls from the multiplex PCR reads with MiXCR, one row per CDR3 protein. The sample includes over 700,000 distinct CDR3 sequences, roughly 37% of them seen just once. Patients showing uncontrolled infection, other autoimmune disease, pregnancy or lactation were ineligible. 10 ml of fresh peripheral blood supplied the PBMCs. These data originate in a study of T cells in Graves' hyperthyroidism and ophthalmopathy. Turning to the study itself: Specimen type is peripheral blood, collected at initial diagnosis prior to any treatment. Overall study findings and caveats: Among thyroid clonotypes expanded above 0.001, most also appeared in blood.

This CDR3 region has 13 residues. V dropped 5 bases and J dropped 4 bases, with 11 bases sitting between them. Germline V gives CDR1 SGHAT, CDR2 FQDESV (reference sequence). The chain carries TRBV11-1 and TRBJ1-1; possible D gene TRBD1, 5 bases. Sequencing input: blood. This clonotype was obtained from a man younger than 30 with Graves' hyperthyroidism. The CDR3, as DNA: TGTGCCAGCAGCCAGGGAGACTTCACTGAAGCTTTCTTT. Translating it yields CASSQGDFTEAFF.